This T cell receptor beta chain was sequenced for a study of T cells after yellow fever vaccination. Study-wide background: In the case of low-cell-number fractions, SMART-Seq v4 Ultra Low Input was used for preparation.

Only a few counts were recorded for this clonotype. In making TCR cDNA, 5'RACE template switching added a universal primer site and UMIs to it. One entry per CDR3 protein results from TCRdb running MiXCR on the 5' RACE reads. The repertoire includes approximately 330,000 distinct CDR3 sequences, approximately 12% of them detected once, and 3.2% sits in the top ten. The CDR3 totals 14 residues. Germline values: CDR1 DFQATT, CDR2 SNEGSKA (reference sequence). Trimming took 6 bases from V and 3 from J, leaving 17 bases between them. The clonotype originates from a man aged 18 to 29 who received the YFV17D yellow fever vaccine. The source was CD4+ T cells sorted from PBMCs, collected 15 days after the yellow fever booster vaccination. The rearrangement links TRBV20-1 to TRBJ1-1; a possible D gene is TRBD1 (6 bases). The CDR3 spells CSARPTGWDTEAFF. The CDR3 DNA reads TGCAGTGCCCGCCCGACAGGCTGGGACACTGAAGCTTTCTTT.